The T cell receptor beta chain described here comes from a study of blood T cell repertoires in COVID-19. Background on the study: Both acute and convalescent COVID-19 samples were obtained from the United States, Italy and Spain. T cells, B-cell-depleted T cells, or PBMCs supplied cDNA or gDNA.

The authors' processing: For nucleated cells, counts were estimated from reference gene primer amplification. Profiled with immunoSEQ multiplex PCR; TCRdb holds only in-frame clones, not every one. From that table come the V and J calls and clone size; the DNA was used to work out D and trimming. Of 250,000 or so clones listed, around 80% are singletons. Sequenced sample: peripheral blood. This TCR was recovered from a human donor in a cohort sampled during active COVID-19.

DNA of the CDR3: TGTGCCAGCAGGTCCGGGGACGAGCAGTACTTC. It translates to CASRSGDEQYF. The chain is built from TRBV12-3 or TRBV12-4 and TRBJ2-7; D is possibly TRBD2 (5 bases). Trimming took 6 bases from V and 5 from J, leaving 8 bases between them. The CDR3 consists of 11 residues.